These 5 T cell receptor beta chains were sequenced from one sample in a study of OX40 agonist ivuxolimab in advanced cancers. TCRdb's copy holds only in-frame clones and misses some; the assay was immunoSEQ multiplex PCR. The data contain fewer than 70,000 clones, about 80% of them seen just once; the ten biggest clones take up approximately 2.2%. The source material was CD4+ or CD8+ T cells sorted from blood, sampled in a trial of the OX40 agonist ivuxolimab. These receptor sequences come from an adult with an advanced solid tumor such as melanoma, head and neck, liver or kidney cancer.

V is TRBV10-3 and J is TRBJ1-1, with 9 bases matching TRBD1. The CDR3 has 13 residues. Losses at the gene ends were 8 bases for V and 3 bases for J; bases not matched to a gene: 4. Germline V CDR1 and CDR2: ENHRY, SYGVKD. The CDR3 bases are TGTGCCATCTCCGACAGGGGGGACACTGAAGCTTTCTTT. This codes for CAISDRGDTEAFF.

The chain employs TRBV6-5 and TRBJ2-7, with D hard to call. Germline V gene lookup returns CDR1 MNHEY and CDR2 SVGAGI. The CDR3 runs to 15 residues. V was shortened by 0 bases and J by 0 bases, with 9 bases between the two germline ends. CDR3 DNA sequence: TGTGCCAGCAGTTACTCGGGCAGGAGCTCCTACGAGCAGTACTTC. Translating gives CASSYSGRSSYEQYF.

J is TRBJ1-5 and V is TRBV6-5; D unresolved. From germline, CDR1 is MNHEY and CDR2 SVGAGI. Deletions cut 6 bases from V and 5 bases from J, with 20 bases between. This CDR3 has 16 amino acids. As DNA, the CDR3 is TGTGCCAGCAGCTACCCGGTTGACGGATACTATCAGCCCCAGCATTTT. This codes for CASSYPVDGYYQPQHF.

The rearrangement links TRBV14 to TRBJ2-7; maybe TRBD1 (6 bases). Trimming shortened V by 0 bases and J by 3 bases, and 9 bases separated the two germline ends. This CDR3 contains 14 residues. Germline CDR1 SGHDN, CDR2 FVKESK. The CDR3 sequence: CASSQDTGFYEQYF. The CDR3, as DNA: TGTGCCAGCAGCCAAGATACAGGGTTCTACGAGCAGTACTTC.

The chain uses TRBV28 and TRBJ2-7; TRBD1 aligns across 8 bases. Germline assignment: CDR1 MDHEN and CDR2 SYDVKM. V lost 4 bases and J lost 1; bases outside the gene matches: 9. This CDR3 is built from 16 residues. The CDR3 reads CASSSPGGPSSYEQYF. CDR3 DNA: TGTGCCAGCAGTTCGCCAGGGGGCCCGTCTTCCTACGAGCAGTACTTC.